The present entry profiles one T cell receptor beta chain with its context. Its antigen is undetermined. Per the germline V gene, CDR1 is WSHSY and CDR2 is SAAADI. The CDR3 loop spans 14 amino acids. V was trimmed by 9 bases and J by 4 bases, leaving 16 bases between them. Positive selection using magnetic beads isolated the CD4+ and CD8+ cells (purity was checked by flow cytometry). This sample is drawn from a study of somatic mutations in cytotoxic T cells in rheumatoid arthritis. Overall study: T-cell populations stained with V beta antibodies were in some cases flow-sorted at nearly 100% purity, including V beta1+ cells that were sequenced for TCRB. General study results and limits: An increase in CD8+ clonality with age was seen in rheumatoid arthritis patients but not in healthy controls. Measurement of CD8+ T-cell clonality revealed no significant difference between rheumatoid arthritis patients and age-matched healthy controls.

Clones were sequenced by immunoSEQ multiplex PCR, and TCRdb holds only the in-frame ones, with some missing. The sample contains about 16,000 clones, about four fifths of which appear only once. Sequenced sample: CD8+ T cells sorted from blood. This clonotype originated in an adult with rheumatoid arthritis. This rearrangement joins TRBV10-2 to TRBJ2-1, with D perhaps matching TRBD1 or TRBD2 (5 bases each). The chain's CDR3 is CASTGTAFYNEQFF. The CDR3 region has the DNA TGCGCCAGTACCGGGACGGCTTTTTACAATGAGCAGTTCTTC.